Given below is one TCR beta chain in context. As yet, its antigen is unknown. PCR was performed using 60 Vbeta and 13 Jbeta primers. Sequencing was performed with immunoSEQ multiplex PCR; in TCRdb, only in-frame clones are kept and a portion is missing. This sample yields about 130,000 clones, of which around 72% are seen a single time; about 1.5% belongs to the top ten. This record comes from a study of cytomegalovirus exposure and HLA in healthy donors. Study-wide results and caveats: Some TCR beta chains (more than 150 of them) were listed as cytomegalovirus-associated.

It was healthy bone marrow donors who served as donors. The CDR3 runs to 15 residues. The V and J ends lost 0 bases and 4 bases, in that order; junction bases with no gene match: 6. Germline loops: CDR1 SGHTA, CDR2 FQGNSA. Sequenced material: PBMCs. The receptor was derived from a woman aged 18-35 years in good health and CMV-seronegative. The V gene is TRBV7-2, the J gene TRBJ2-7; 7 bases are a match to TRBD2. This chain's CDR3 is CASSLAGRRGYEQYF. The CDR3 nucleotides read TGTGCCAGCAGCTTAGCCGGGAGGAGAGGATACGAGCAGTACTTC.